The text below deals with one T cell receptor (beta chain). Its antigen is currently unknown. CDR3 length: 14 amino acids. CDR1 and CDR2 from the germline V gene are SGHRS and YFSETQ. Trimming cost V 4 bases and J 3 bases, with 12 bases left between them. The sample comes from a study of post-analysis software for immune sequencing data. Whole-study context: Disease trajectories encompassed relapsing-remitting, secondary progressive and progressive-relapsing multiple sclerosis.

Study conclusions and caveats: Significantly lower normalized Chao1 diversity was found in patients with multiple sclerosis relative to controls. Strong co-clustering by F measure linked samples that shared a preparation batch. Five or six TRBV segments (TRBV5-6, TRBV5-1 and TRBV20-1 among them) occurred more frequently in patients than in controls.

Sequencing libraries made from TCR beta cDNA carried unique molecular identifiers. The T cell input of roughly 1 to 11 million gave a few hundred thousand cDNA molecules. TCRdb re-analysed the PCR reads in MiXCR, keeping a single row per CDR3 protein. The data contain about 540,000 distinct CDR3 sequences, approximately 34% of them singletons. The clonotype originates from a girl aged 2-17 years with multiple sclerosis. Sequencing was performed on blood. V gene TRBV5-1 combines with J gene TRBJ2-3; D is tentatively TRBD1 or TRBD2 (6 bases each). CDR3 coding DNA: TGCGCCAGCAGCAGGGGGGCCGAGACAGATACGCAGTATTTT. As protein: CASSRGAETDTQYF.